Listed here are 23 T cell receptor beta chains from one sample, sequenced in a study of identical twins. TCRdb ran MiXCR on the 5' RACE reads and lists one entry per CDR3 protein. The sample lists roughly 150,000 distinct CDR3 sequences, under 4.5% occurring once. Sequenced sample: memory T cells sorted from blood. The receptors come from a man aged 18-30 years in good health.

This clonotype has at least ten counts. The gene calls are TRBV10-3 and TRBJ2-5, with D possibly being TRBD1 (5 bases). Germline V CDR1 and CDR2: ENHRY, SYGVKD. The CDR3 runs to 15 residues. V dropped 3 bases and J dropped 6 bases, with 17 bases sitting between them. CDR3 in DNA: TGTGCCATCAGTGATTGGCAGGAAGGGGCGAAGACCCAGTACTTC. Translation gives CAISDWQEGAKTQYF.

This clonotype was detected ten times or more. CDR3 sequence: CAIKPGLAGGTTDTQYF. For the CDR3, the DNA is TGTGCCATCAAACCGGGACTAGCGGGAGGGACCACAGATACGCAGTATTTT. The chain has TRBV10-3 and TRBJ2-3, with TRBD2 matching 16 bases. The CDR3 totals 17 residues. Germline V CDR1 and CDR2: ENHRY, SYGVKD. J lost 2 bases, V lost 7 bases, and 6 bases had no gene match.

This clonotype was counted only a few times. Here the CDR3 reads CASSQTSGGGELFF. The CDR3 DNA follows: TGTGCCAGCAGCCAGACTAGCGGGGGCGGGGAGCTGTTTTTT. The chain recombines TRBV6-2 or TRBV6-3 with TRBJ2-2; 12 bases agree with TRBD2. The germline CDR1 and CDR2 sequences are MNHEY and SVGEGT. CDR3 length: 14 amino acids. Trimming removed 6 bases from V and 7 bases from J; junction bases left unmatched: 3.

This clonotype appeared many times. The gene calls are TRBV27 and TRBJ2-1, with 7 nucleotides matching TRBD2. CDR1 is MNHEY and CDR2 is SMNVEV in the germline V gene (reference sequence). Trimming took 3 bases from V and 2 from J; bases not matched to a gene: 4. The CDR3 has 15 amino acids. CDR3 region: CASSFSGFAYNEQFF. The DNA of the CDR3 is TGTGCCAGCAGTTTTAGCGGGTTCGCCTACAATGAGCAGTTCTTC.

This clonotype has just a few counts. V usage is TRBV7-8 and J usage is TRBJ1-2; D call uncertain. V was pared by 5 bases and J by 8 bases, with 15 bases between. CDR3 length: 13 amino acids. The germline gives CDR1 SGHVS, CDR2 FQNEAQ. The CDR3 region has the DNA TGTGCCAGCAGCCTTTCTTGGAGCGGCGGCTACACCTTC. Amino acid sequence: CASSLSWSGGYTF.

This clonotype was detected ten times or more. This chain links TRBV29-1 with TRBJ2-5; D is perhaps TRBD1 (5 bases). V was shortened by 4 bases and J by 3 bases, with 9 bases between the two germline ends. The CDR3 extends over 12 amino acids. The V gene's germline CDR1 is SQVTM and CDR2 ANQGSEA. CDR3 in DNA: TGCAGCGTTGTGGGGCAGGAAGAGACCCAGTACTTC. Translation: CSVVGQEETQYF.

In this sample, this clonotype turned up many times. This rearrangement joins TRBV20-1 to TRBJ2-1, with 10 bases lining up with TRBD2. This CDR3 spans 17 amino acids. Germline-derived CDR1 and CDR2 are DFQATT and SNEGSKA (reference sequence). After removal of 3 bases from V and 5 bases from J, the junction contained 13 bases not matched to a gene. CDR3 in amino acids: CSASRRGSSGSHNEQFF. The CDR3, as DNA: TGCAGTGCTAGCCGACGGGGGTCTAGCGGGAGCCACAATGAGCAGTTCTTC.

This clonotype was observed at least ten times. CDR3 loop: CATSDPMGDTQYF. The CDR3 DNA sequence: TGTGCCACCAGTGATCCTATGGGAGATACGCAGTATTTT. The rearrangement links TRBV24-1 to TRBJ2-3; D unresolved. This CDR3 is built from 13 residues. CDR1 KGHDR and CDR2 SFDVKD come from the germline V gene. V shed 3 bases and J shed 5 bases, with 8 bases lying between them.

This clonotype was seen ten or more times. This sequence joins TRBV12-3 or TRBV12-4 and TRBJ2-1; no reliable D call. The CDR3 has 14 amino acids. The germline V and J ends were trimmed by 3 bases and 1 base, with 7 bases remaining between them. CDR3 coding DNA: TGTGCCAGCAGTTTCATGGGTTCCTACAATGAGCAGTTCTTC. Amino acid sequence: CASSFMGSYNEQFF.

The table lists this clonotype with a few counts. This chain links TRBV3-1 with TRBJ1-2, with no clear D. CDR3 length: 13 residues. Germline V lookup: CDR1 LGHDT, CDR2 YNNKEL (reference sequence). Between the trimmed V and J ends, which lost 3 bases and 4 bases, there was a span of 9 bases. Here the CDR3 reads CASSQAHRYGYTF. Here the CDR3 DNA reads TGTGCCAGCAGCCAGGCACACCGCTATGGCTACACCTTC.

The gene calls are TRBV19 and TRBJ1-5, with TRBD1 matching 7 bases. With V trimmed by 7 bases and J by 1 base, 7 bases remained unmatched. This CDR3 is 15 amino acids long. Germline CDR1 LNHDA, CDR2 SQIVND (reference sequence). The CDR3 DNA reads as TGTGCCAGTACCCCACAGGGGCTGAGCAATCAGCCCCAGCATTTT. The encoded protein is CASTPQGLSNQPQHF.

This clonotype was seen repeatedly, ten times or more. The chain links TRBV9 to TRBJ2-3, with D possibly TRBD2 on 6 matching bases. This CDR3 contains 12 residues. From germline, CDR1 is SGDLS and CDR2 YYNGEE. Trimming cost V 2 bases and J 6 bases, with 7 bases left between them. CDR3 in DNA: TGTGCCAGCAGCGTTCGGGGGGATACGCAGTATTTT. Residues: CASSVRGDTQYF. The whole variable domain, remainder taken from reference TRBV9 and TRBJ2-3, is DSGVTQTPKHLITATGQRVTLRCSPRSGDLSVYWYQQSLDQGLQFLIQYYNGEERAKGNILERFSAQQFPDLHSELNLSSLELGDSALYFCASSVRGDTQYFGPGTRLTVL.

This clonotype was picked up many times. This rearrangement joins TRBV18 to TRBJ1-1; TRBD1 matches at 8 bases. Germline CDR1 reads KGHSH; CDR2 reads LQKENI. Trimming at V came to 3 bases and at J to 4 bases, leaving 7 bases not matched to a gene. This CDR3 is built from 15 residues. Here the CDR3 reads CASSPGQGWATEAFF. CDR3 DNA: TGTGCCAGCTCACCCGGACAGGGATGGGCCACTGAAGCTTTCTTT.

This clonotype has more than one count but fewer than ten. The chain links TRBV13 to TRBJ2-1; D is undetermined. V lost 8 bases and J 5 bases, leaving 10 bases between the germline ends. This CDR3 has 12 residues. Germline V gene data show CDR1 as PRHDT and CDR2 as FYEKMQ (reference sequence). The CDR3 is CASSAFNNEQFF. In DNA, the CDR3 is TGTGCCAGCTCGGCGTTTAACAATGAGCAGTTCTTC.

This clonotype was counted at least ten times. The chain uses TRBV12-3 or TRBV12-4 and TRBJ2-6; D may correspond to TRBD1 or TRBD2 (5 bases each). The CDR3 totals 19 residues. Trimming took 5 bases from V and 4 from J, leaving 24 bases between them. The CDR3 is CASSPLGVGARSGANVLTF. The CDR3, as DNA: TGTGCCAGCAGTCCCTTGGGGGTCGGGGCTCGCTCGGGGGCCAACGTCCTGACTTTC.

Ten or more counts support this clonotype. The V gene is TRBV6-1, the J gene TRBJ2-4; no definite D call. The CDR3 covers 12 residues. The V gene lost 6 bases and the J gene lost 7 bases, with 10 bases spanning the gap. Germline-derived CDR1 and CDR2 are MNHNS and SASEGT. DNA of the CDR3: TGTGCCAGCAGAGCTGATTCGAACATTCAGTACTTC. Protein: CASRADSNIQYF.

This clonotype was found many times. This chain links TRBV20-1 with TRBJ2-3; no clear D. CDR3 length: 14 amino acids. V was shortened by 6 bases and J by 0 bases, with 13 bases between the two germline ends. Germline assignment: CDR1 DFQATT and CDR2 SNEGSKA (reference sequence). The CDR3 DNA is TGCAGTGCCACCCGACCGACTAGCACAGATACGCAGTATTTT. It codes for CSATRPTSTDTQYF.

At least ten counts were recorded for this clonotype. The CDR3: CASSGGQGSYNEQFF. The CDR3 bases are TGTGCCAGCAGTGGCGGACAGGGGTCCTACAATGAGCAGTTCTTC. The V and J genes are TRBV12-3 or TRBV12-4 and TRBJ2-1; 9 bases fit TRBD1. V shed 5 bases and J 1 base; nucleotides not matched to a gene: 3. The CDR3 is 15 amino acids.

This clonotype was detected only a few times. The chain is built from TRBV18 and TRBJ1-2; 8 nucleotides match TRBD1. Germline V gene lookup returns CDR1 KGHSH and CDR2 LQKENI. V gave up 3 bases and J gave up 1 base; unmatched junction bases: 7. The CDR3 runs to 16 residues. DNA for the CDR3: TGTGCCAGCTCACCTCAGACAGGGGATTTTAACTATGGCTACACCTTC. It is translated as CASSPQTGDFNYGYTF.

This clonotype was recorded at least ten times. The chain couples TRBV6-1 to TRBJ1-2; 9 nucleotides agree with TRBD1. The CDR3 loop spans 13 amino acids. The V segment lost 10 bases and the J segment 5 bases; nucleotides outside the gene matches: 8. Germline V gene lookup returns CDR1 MNHNS and CDR2 SASEGT. The DNA for the CDR3 is TGTGCCATCAAGACAGGGGGGTCTTATGGCTACACCTTC. It codes for CAIKTGGSYGYTF.

This clonotype was observed at least ten times. The chain uses TRBV2 and TRBJ1-5, with a weak D call TRBD1 (5 bases). Germline-derived CDR1 and CDR2 are SNHLY and FYNNEI. V dropped 7 bases and J dropped 0 bases, with 16 bases sitting between them. The CDR3 runs 16 residues. The CDR3 protein is CASKRTGADSNQPQHF. CDR3 coding DNA: TGTGCCAGCAAGAGGACCGGGGCCGATAGCAATCAGCCCCAGCATTTT.

This clonotype was seen at least ten times. The CDR3 region has the DNA TGTGCCAGCAGCTTGGACAGGGGGCCCTATGGCTACACCTTC. Translating it yields CASSLDRGPYGYTF. The V and J genes are TRBV7-3 and TRBJ1-2; 11 positions agree with TRBD1. The CDR3 runs 14 residues. With V trimmed by 3 bases and J by 4 bases, 1 base remained unmatched. CDR1 is SGHTA, CDR2 FQGTGA, per germline.

This clonotype has just a few counts. The J gene is TRBJ2-7, the V gene TRBV30; maybe TRBD2 (6 bases). Germline CDR1 GTSNPN, CDR2 SVGIG (reference sequence). V was trimmed by 0 bases and J by 6 bases, leaving 18 bases between them. This CDR3 contains 15 residues. CDR3 DNA: TGTGCCTGGAGTGTACGTTCTCGGTTCGGGAGCGAGCAGTACTTC. Protein: CAWSVRSRFGSEQYF.